The source of this TCR beta chain is a study of blood T cell repertoires in COVID-19. Across the study: Both acute and convalescent COVID-19 samples were obtained from the United States, Italy and Spain. Sample material is recorded as cDNA or gDNA derived from T cells, B-cell-depleted T cells, or PBMCs.

Under the authors' procedure: Reference gene primer amplification in the assay estimated nucleated cell counts. Profiling relied on immunoSEQ multiplex PCR, and the TCRdb table lists in-frame clones only, not all of them. Clone size and V and J calls were adopted from that table, with D and trimming inferred from the DNA. Here the sample spans 350,000 to 450,000 clones, around 84% being singletons. The source is a woman under 30 with acute or convalescent COVID-19. The sequenced material came from peripheral blood.

The CDR3, as DNA: TGTGCCAGCAGCACCCCGGAGCGGGAGGGCTCAAAGGATGAGCAGTTCTTC. Translating gives CASSTPEREGSKDEQFF. The J gene is TRBJ2-1, the V gene TRBV9, with 10 nucleotides matching TRBD2. The V segment lost 4 bases and the J segment 8 bases; nucleotides outside the gene matches: 15. Per the germline V gene, CDR1 is SGDLS and CDR2 is YYNGEE. This CDR3 spans 17 amino acids.